Listed here are 23 T cell receptor beta chains from one sample, sequenced in a study of control samples from healthy donors and cancer patients. Method: immunoSEQ multiplex PCR; TCRdb's copy keeps in-frame clones and lacks some. The sample carries fewer than 150,000 clones, about 89% recorded once. The sequencing sample was made of blood. All receptors come from a woman in her late teens or twenties in good health.

V and J are TRBV23-1 and TRBJ1-1, with D uncertain. TRBV23-1 is labeled an ORF, and its function is uncertain. The CDR3 is made up of 14 amino acids. V was pared by 0 bases and J by 7 bases, with 12 bases between. The CDR3, as DNA: TGCGCCAGCAGTCAATCGACGGATTTCTGTGAAGCTTTCTTT. Translation gives CASSQSTDFCEAFF.

The rearrangement uses TRBV7-9 and TRBJ2-3; 8 bases agree with TRBD2. Germline values: CDR1 SEHNR, CDR2 FQNEAQ (reference sequence). This CDR3 is 15 amino acids long. V trimming: 3 bases; J trimming: 3 bases; junction bases outside the gene matches: 5. In nucleotides, the CDR3 is TGTGCCAGCAGCTTTTACGGGACTAGTACAGATACGCAGTATTTT. This sequence encodes CASSFYGTSTDTQYF. The full variable domain, its missing parts supplied by reference TRBV7-9 and TRBJ2-3, is DTGVSQNPRHKITKRGQNVTFRCDPISEHNRLYWYRQTLGQGPEFLTYFQNEAQLEKSRLLSDRFSAERPKGSFSTLEIQRTEQGDSAMYLCASSFYGTSTDTQYFGPGTRLTVL.

The rearrangement links TRBV5-1 to TRBJ2-7, with D perhaps assigned TRBD1 or TRBD2 (5 bases each). The V and J ends lost 4 bases and 2 bases respectively, with 16 bases between them. The germline V gene encodes CDR1 SGHRS and CDR2 YFSETQ. This CDR3 spans 15 amino acids. In DNA form, the CDR3 reads TGCGCCAGCAGCACCGGGACGACCAAAACCTACGAGCAGTACTTC. Its translation is CASSTGTTKTYEQYF. The variable domain in full, completed from reference TRBV5-1 and TRBJ2-7, reads KAGVTQTPRYLIKTRGQQVTLSCSPISGHRSVSWYQQTPGQGLQFLFEYFSETQRNKGNFPGRFSGRQFSNSRSEMNVSTLELGDSALYLCASSTGTTKTYEQYFGPGTRLTVT.

The chain combines TRBV5-1 with TRBJ2-7; the D gene is possibly TRBD2 (6 bases). The germline CDR1 and CDR2 sequences are SGHRS and YFSETQ. Trimming took 8 bases from V and 0 from J, leaving 18 bases between them. This CDR3 is built from 15 residues. CDR3 sequence: CASSPGVLGSYEQYF. CDR3 bases: TGCGCCAGTTCCCCGGGGGTCCTCGGCTCCTACGAGCAGTACTTC.

The J gene is TRBJ2-5, the V gene TRBV10-1; D unclear. The V gene lost 3 bases and the J gene lost 6 bases, with 5 bases spanning the gap. This CDR3 has 11 residues. The V gene's germline CDR1 is WNHNN and CDR2 SYGVQD (reference sequence). The DNA for the CDR3 is TGCGCCAGCAGTGACGGACAGACCCAGTACTTC. It translates to CASSDGQTQYF.

The genes are TRBV12-2 and TRBJ1-5. TRBV12-2 is assigned pseudogene status. This CDR3 has 15 amino acids. CDR3 protein: CASRLVEGEGQPQHF. The CDR3 bases are TGTGCAAGTCGCTTAGTGGAAGGGGAGGGTCAGCCCCAGCATTTT.

This chain uses TRBV6-5 with TRBJ2-2; 8 bases map to TRBD2. V shed 7 bases, J shed 4 bases, and the junction held 5 bases outside the gene matches. The V gene's germline CDR1 is MNHEY and CDR2 SVGAGI. The CDR3 spans 14 residues. CDR3 amino acids: CASTREGGTGELFF. In DNA, the CDR3 is TGTGCCAGCACCCGGGAGGGGGGCACCGGGGAGCTGTTTTTT.

Comment on this clone: This specimen includes other DNA sequences encoding the same CDR3. J is TRBJ1-6 and V is TRBV5-6; the match to TRBD1 covers 7 bases. The CDR3 sequence is 16 residues long. Looked up from germline, CDR1 is SGHDT and CDR2 is YYEEEE. V shed 0 bases, J shed 9 bases, and the junction held 9 bases outside the gene matches. CDR3 sequence reads: CASSLGQGVSVSPLHF. CDR3 bases: TGTGCCAGCAGCTTGGGGCAGGGGGTTAGTGTTTCACCCCTCCACTTT. The full variable domain, its missing parts supplied by reference TRBV5-6 and TRBJ1-6, is DAGVTQSPTHLIKTRGQQVTLRCSPKSGHDTVSWYQQALGQGPQFIFQYYEEEERQRGNFPDRFSGHQFPNYSSELNVNALLLGDSALYLCASSLGQGVSVSPLHFGNGTRLTVT.

This clone was found once. DNA of the CDR3: TGTGCCACCAGCCCCGGGACTAGGGGAAACACAGATACGCAGTATTTT. Its translation: CATSPGTRGNTDTQYF. This rearrangement joins TRBV24-1 to TRBJ2-3; 8 positions match TRBD2. The CDR3 runs 16 residues. The germline CDR1 and CDR2 sequences are KGHDR and SFDVKD. J was trimmed by 2 bases and V by 7 bases; bases with no gene match: 10.

The chain joins TRBV10-2 to TRBJ2-6, with D perhaps TRBD1 or TRBD2 (5 bases each). V lost 8 bases and J 4 bases, leaving 9 bases between the germline ends. CDR1 and CDR2 from the germline V gene are WSHSY and SAAADI. The CDR3 loop spans 13 amino acids. As DNA, the CDR3 is TGCGCCAGCGAGGGGAACGGGGCCAACGTCCTGACTTTC. Translating it yields CASEGNGANVLTF.

The V call is TRBV6-5, the J call TRBJ1-2, with 7 bases that match TRBD1. Germline V lookup: CDR1 MNHEY, CDR2 SVGAGI. The CDR3 is 14 amino acids. The V gene end was trimmed by 6 bases and the J gene end by 4 bases; junction bases not matched to a gene: 8. CDR3 region: CASSPGTALYGYTF. The CDR3 DNA reads as TGTGCCAGCAGCCCCGGGACAGCCCTCTATGGCTACACCTTC.

J is TRBJ1-6 and V is TRBV7-2, with D maybe TRBD1 (6 bases). Germline CDR1 is SGHTA and CDR2 is FQGNSA. V was trimmed by 2 bases and J by 7 bases, leaving 15 bases between them. The CDR3 covers 16 residues. The CDR3 sequence is CASSLSGTPENSPLHF. CDR3 sequence (DNA): TGTGCCAGCAGCTTATCAGGGACACCAGAGAATTCACCCCTCCACTTT.

V is TRBV20-1 and J is TRBJ1-2; D not certain. The germline V gene encodes CDR1 DFQATT and CDR2 SNEGSKA (reference sequence). This CDR3 contains 11 residues. V shed 2 bases and J shed 6 bases, with 7 bases lying between them. CDR3 sequence reads: CSARKGDGYTF. CDR3 sequence (DNA): TGCAGTGCTAGAAAGGGAGATGGCTACACCTTC.

The chain employs TRBV9 and TRBJ2-3; D gene unclear. Between the trimmed V and J ends, which lost 2 bases and 1 base, there was a span of 11 bases. The CDR3 is 15 amino acids. Germline CDR1 is SGDLS and CDR2 is YYNGEE. For the CDR3, the DNA is TGTGCCAGCAGCGTTGAAGGGCTGCGCACAGATACGCAGTATTTT. Protein sequence: CASSVEGLRTDTQYF.

For this clone: Different DNA sequences within this sample yield the same CDR3. This chain joins TRBV19 and TRBJ2-3; TRBD2 matches 12 bases. The germline CDR1 and CDR2 sequences are LNHDA and SQIVND (reference sequence). This CDR3 is built from 16 residues. Germline trimming cut 5 bases from V and 0 bases from J; bases unmatched to any gene: 3. CDR3 loop: CASSVGLAGSTDTQYF. CDR3 DNA sequence: TGTGCCAGTAGTGTCGGACTAGCGGGGAGCACAGATACGCAGTATTTT.

This chain joins TRBV28 and TRBJ1-6; D may be TRBD1 (5 bases). There are 12 residues in the CDR3. V lost 5 bases and J lost 13, with 12 bases in between. The germline gives CDR1 MDHEN, CDR2 SYDVKM. CDR3 region: CASSARGGPLHF. CDR3 nucleotide sequence: TGTGCCAGCAGTGCCCGGGGGGGGCCCCTCCACTTT.

The chain joins TRBV4-3 to TRBJ2-5; possibly TRBD1 or TRBD2 for D (7 bases each). Germline-derived CDR1 and CDR2 are LGHNA and YSLEER. Trimming removed 3 bases from V and 2 bases from J, with 16 bases in between. This CDR3 contains 16 residues. The CDR3 coding sequence is TGCGCCAGCAGCCACGCAGGGGGGGGGTTTCAAGAGACCCAGTACTTC. Its protein product is CASSHAGGGFQETQYF.

The CDR3 is CASSPGTGRAGSMRYTF. The DNA for the CDR3 is TGTGCCAGCAGCCCGGGGACAGGGAGGGCCGGGAGTATGCGGTACACCTTC. This rearrangement joins TRBV5-4 to TRBJ1-2, with 9 bases identical to TRBD1. CDR1 is SGHNT, CDR2 YYREEE, per germline (reference sequence). Losses at the gene ends were 4 bases for V and 11 bases for J; bases not matched to a gene: 21. CDR3 length: 17 amino acids.

The genes are TRBV7-6 and TRBJ2-5; 13 bases are shared with TRBD2. Trimming took 1 base from V and 5 from J; bases not matched to a gene: 1. The CDR3 contains 15 residues. Germline CDR1 reads SGHVS; CDR2 reads FNYEAQ. The DNA of the CDR3 is TGTGCCAGCAGCTTAGAGGGACTAGCGGGGGAGACCCAGTACTTC. It encodes CASSLEGLAGETQYF.

V and J are TRBV7-9 and TRBJ1-5, with D unclear. CDR1 SEHNR and CDR2 FQNEAQ come from the germline V gene (reference sequence). V was clipped by 3 bases and J by 6 bases, with 6 bases between them. The CDR3 is 12 residues long. The CDR3 sequence: CASSLAGQPQHF. The CDR3 DNA is TGTGCCAGCAGCTTGGCGGGTCAGCCCCAGCATTTT.

The chain joins TRBV21-1 to TRBJ2-3; the table's D call of TRBD2 was not tested on the DNA. TRBV21-1 is flagged as a pseudogene. CDR3 length: 17 residues. In nucleotides, the CDR3 is TGTGCCAGCAGCAAATCACCCGGGGGGGGTAGCACAGATACGCAGTATTTT. This codes for CASSKSPGGGSTDTQYF.

This clone was seen a single time. The rearrangement joins TRBV28 to TRBJ1-5; the match to TRBD1 covers 7 bases. Germline loops: CDR1 MDHEN, CDR2 SYDVKM. The CDR3 is 12 amino acids. V was clipped by 10 bases and J by 1 base; unmatched bases: 1. The CDR3 region is CAIQGSNQPQHF. CDR3 nucleotide sequence: TGTGCCATACAGGGGAGCAATCAGCCCCAGCATTTT.

The rearrangement uses TRBV10-3 and TRBJ2-4; D call uncertain. With 2 bases removed from V and 0 bases from J, the gap between germline ends came to 5 bases. The CDR3 covers 14 residues. CDR1 is ENHRY, CDR2 SYGVKD, per germline. The DNA of the CDR3 is TGTGCCATCAGTGAGACAGAAGCCAAAAACATTCAGTACTTC. Translating it yields CAISETEAKNIQYF.